The clone carrying this T cell receptor beta chain was recorded only once. These data originate in a study of blood T cell repertoires in COVID-19. Study-wide background: PBMCs, B-cell-depleted T cells, or T cells were the source of the cDNA or gDNA that made up the material.

Here immunoSEQ multiplex PCR was the method, and the copy in TCRdb shows in-frame clones only, minus some. The sample comprises 90,000 to 130,000 clones, nearly 90% of which are singletons, and more than 4.5% rests with the top ten. Sequencing used peripheral blood. This TCR was sampled from a human donor in a cohort sampled during active COVID-19.

The CDR3 region is CASSWGLAGPTGELFF. In DNA, the CDR3 is TGTGCCAGCAGTTGGGGACTAGCGGGCCCAACCGGGGAGCTGTTTTTT. This chain uses TRBV27 with TRBJ2-2; the match to TRBD2 covers 12 bases. V was pared by 4 bases and J by 5 bases, with 5 bases of the junction left unmatched. The CDR3 loop spans 16 amino acids. Germline CDR1 and CDR2: MNHEY and SMNVEV (reference sequence).